These T cell receptor beta chains were read from a single sample in a study of cytomegalovirus exposure and HLA in healthy donors. TCRdb keeps only in-frame clones here, not all; method: immunoSEQ multiplex PCR. The sample contains about 130,000 clones, around 82% of which appear only once. Sequenced material: PBMCs. The origin of the receptors is a boy between 10 and 17 years old in good health and CMV-seronegative. CDR3s include the opening cysteine and the closing phenylalanine or tryptophan. A D gene is named only where the DNA matches it firmly. Size tells how often a clone was seen (once, few, many) or the class of an expanded clone, and some rows leave it out.

j_gene: TRBJ1-6
abundance: -
v_gene: TRBV11-3
d_gene: -
CDR3aa: CASSSNGQLLHF
CDR3nt: TGTGCCAGCAGCTCTAATGGACAGCTCCTCCACTTT

j_gene: TRBJ2-7
abundance: -
v_gene: TRBV18
d_gene: -
CDR3aa: CASSPNTGSTYEQYF
CDR3nt: TGTGCCAGCTCACCAAATACAGGATCAACCTACGAGCAGTACTTC

j_gene: TRBJ1-5
abundance: -
v_gene: TRBV4-1
d_gene: -
CDR3aa: CASSQGYSNQPQHF
CDR3nt: TGCGCCAGCAGCCAAGGTTATAGCAATCAGCCCCAGCATTTT

j_gene: TRBJ1-1
abundance: -
v_gene: TRBV19
d_gene: -
CDR3aa: CASTPGGNTEAFF
CDR3nt: TGTGCCAGTACCCCCGGGGGGAACACTGAAGCTTTCTTT

j_gene: TRBJ2-2
abundance: -
v_gene: TRBV6-1
d_gene: TRBD2
CDR3aa: CASSDFRGGYMVGELFF
CDR3nt: TGTGCCAGCAGTGATTTCCGCGGGGGATATATGGTCGGGGAGCTGTTTTTT

j_gene: TRBJ2-5
abundance: -
v_gene: TRBV5-1
d_gene: TRBD1
CDR3aa: CASSLDGQAETQYF
CDR3nt: TGCGCCAGCAGCTTGGATGGACAGGCAGAGACCCAGTACTTC

j_gene: TRBJ1-4
abundance: -
v_gene: TRBV18
d_gene: TRBD1
CDR3aa: CASSYRGYNEKLFF
CDR3nt: TGTGCCAGCTCGTACAGGGGGTATAATGAAAAACTGTTTTTT

j_gene: TRBJ2-5
abundance: -
v_gene: TRBV2
d_gene: -
CDR3aa: CASRLEETQYF
CDR3nt: TGTGCCAGCAGGCTAGAAGAGACCCAGTACTTC

j_gene: TRBJ1-2
abundance: -
v_gene: TRBV5-1
d_gene: -
CDR3aa: CASSPDRFLGYTF
CDR3nt: TGCGCCAGCAGCCCAGACAGATTTCTAGGCTACACCTTC

j_gene: TRBJ2-3
abundance: -
v_gene: TRBV5-1
d_gene: -
CDR3aa: CASSLGQDTDTQYF
CDR3nt: TGCGCCAGCAGCTTGGGACAGGACACAGATACGCAGTATTTT

j_gene: TRBJ1-2
abundance: -
v_gene: TRBV6-1
d_gene: -
CDR3aa: CASSEIRGSRDGYTF
CDR3nt: TGTGCCAGCAGTGAAATCCGGGGGTCAAGGGATGGCTACACCTTC

j_gene: TRBJ1-5
abundance: few
v_gene: TRBV5-6
d_gene: TRBD1
CDR3aa: CASSFGSGGSIQPQHF
CDR3nt: TGTGCCAGCAGCTTCGGGTCAGGGGGTTCGATTCAGCCCCAGCATTTT

j_gene: TRBJ2-5
abundance: -
v_gene: TRBV7-9
d_gene: -
CDR3aa: CASSKGGVLFQETQYF
CDR3nt: TGTGCCAGCAGCAAAGGCGGGGTTTTATTTCAAGAGACCCAGTACTTC

j_gene: TRBJ1-2
abundance: -
v_gene: TRBV7-2
d_gene: TRBD1
CDR3aa: CASSRDRGNYGYTF
CDR3nt: TGTGCCAGCAGTCGCGACAGGGGGAACTATGGCTACACCTTC

j_gene: TRBJ1-2
abundance: -
v_gene: TRBV7-2
d_gene: -
CDR3aa: CASSLAGGPGYTF
CDR3nt: TGTGCCAGCAGCTTAGCAGGGGGTCCTGGCTACACCTTC

j_gene: TRBJ2-7
abundance: -
v_gene: TRBV6-6
d_gene: TRBD2
CDR3aa: CASRRLAGEGEQYF
CDR3nt: TGTGCCAGCAGACGACTAGCGGGAGAGGGCGAGCAGTACTTC

j_gene: TRBJ1-3
abundance: -
v_gene: TRBV6-1
d_gene: -
CDR3aa: CASSEDAGSSGNTIYF
CDR3nt: TGTGCCAGCAGTGAAGATGCGGGCAGCTCTGGAAACACCATATATTTT

j_gene: TRBJ2-5
abundance: once
v_gene: TRBV7-9
d_gene: TRBD2
CDR3aa: CASSLARLAGQETQYF
CDR3nt: TGTGCCAGCAGCTTAGCGCGTCTAGCGGGACAAGAGACCCAGTACTTC

j_gene: TRBJ2-7
abundance: -
v_gene: TRBV6-1
d_gene: -
CDR3aa: CASSAVRYEQYF
CDR3nt: TGTGCCAGCAGTGCCGTCCGCTACGAGCAGTACTTC

j_gene: TRBJ1-5
abundance: few
v_gene: TRBV4-3
d_gene: -
CDR3aa: CASSQDLVGSRNQPQHF
CDR3nt: TGCGCCAGCAGCCAAGATCTAGTAGGCAGCCGCAATCAGCCCCAGCATTTT

j_gene: TRBJ2-5
abundance: -
v_gene: TRBV5-1
d_gene: -
CDR3aa: CASSLDSRETQYF
CDR3nt: TGCGCCAGCAGCTTGGATTCTAGAGAGACCCAGTACTTC

j_gene: TRBJ1-2
abundance: -
v_gene: TRBV11-2
d_gene: -
CDR3aa: CASSSNGGDGYTF
CDR3nt: TGTGCCAGCAGCTCAAACGGGGGGGATGGCTACACCTTC

j_gene: TRBJ1-2
abundance: -
v_gene: TRBV4-1
d_gene: -
CDR3aa: CASSQVHIVGAGVSGYTF
CDR3nt: TGCGCCAGCAGCCAAGTTCACATCGTGGGGGCAGGAGTGAGCGGCTACACCTTC

j_gene: TRBJ2-7
abundance: -
v_gene: TRBV19
d_gene: -
CDR3aa: CASSISSGDPYEQYF
CDR3nt: TGTGCCAGTAGTATAAGTAGCGGTGATCCCTACGAGCAGTACTTC

j_gene: TRBJ1-2
abundance: -
v_gene: TRBV5-1
d_gene: TRBD1
CDR3aa: CASSFRDRVNYGYTF
CDR3nt: TGCGCCAGCAGCTTCCGGGACAGGGTTAACTATGGCTACACCTTC

j_gene: TRBJ1-2
abundance: -
v_gene: TRBV19
d_gene: -
CDR3aa: CASQAANYGYTF
CDR3nt: TGTGCCAGCCAAGCTGCTAACTATGGCTACACCTTC

j_gene: TRBJ2-1
abundance: -
v_gene: TRBV5-1
d_gene: TRBD2
CDR3aa: CASSLGGSQPYNEQFF
CDR3nt: TGCGCCAGCAGCTTGGGCGGGAGTCAGCCCTACAATGAGCAGTTCTTC

j_gene: TRBJ2-5
abundance: -
v_gene: TRBV7-2
d_gene: TRBD1
CDR3aa: CASSMTGGRETQYF
CDR3nt: TGTGCCAGCAGCATGACAGGGGGCCGGGAGACCCAGTACTTC

j_gene: TRBJ2-4
abundance: -
v_gene: TRBV9
d_gene: TRBD1
CDR3aa: CASSPYTGTGADIQYF
CDR3nt: TGTGCCAGCAGCCCCTACACCGGGACAGGGGCTGACATTCAGTACTTC

j_gene: TRBJ1-4
abundance: -
v_gene: TRBV19
d_gene: -
CDR3aa: CASSLRGVQGRPLMKNFQGLFF
CDR3nt: TGTGCCAGTAGTCTCCGGGGGGTTCAGGGGAGGCCCCTAATGAAAAACTTTCAAGGGCTGTTTTTT

j_gene: TRBJ1-2
abundance: -
v_gene: TRBV15
d_gene: TRBD1
CDR3aa: CATSPDRGYGYTF
CDR3nt: TGTGCCACCAGCCCGGACAGGGGCTATGGCTACACCTTC

j_gene: TRBJ1-1
abundance: -
v_gene: TRBV6-5
d_gene: TRBD1
CDR3aa: CASSYGQGLEAFF
CDR3nt: TGTGCCAGCAGTTACGGACAGGGGCTTGAAGCTTTCTTT

j_gene: TRBJ2-1
abundance: -
v_gene: TRBV2
d_gene: -
CDR3aa: CASRLNEQFF
CDR3nt: TGTGCCAGCAGACTCAATGAGCAGTTCTTC

j_gene: TRBJ2-1
abundance: -
v_gene: TRBV4-3
d_gene: TRBD2
CDR3aa: CASSHTPGLAGENEQFF
CDR3nt: TGCGCCAGCAGCCATACTCCGGGACTAGCGGGAGAAAATGAGCAGTTCTTC

j_gene: TRBJ2-6
abundance: -
v_gene: TRBV5-1
d_gene: -
CDR3aa: CASSLDRGGSGANVLTF
CDR3nt: TGCGCCAGCAGCTTGGACAGGGGAGGCTCTGGGGCCAACGTCCTGACTTTC

j_gene: TRBJ1-4
abundance: -
v_gene: TRBV6-5
d_gene: TRBD1
CDR3aa: CASSFTTGGNEKLFF
CDR3nt: TGTGCCAGCAGTTTCACGACAGGGGGGAATGAAAAACTGTTTTTT

j_gene: TRBJ2-5
abundance: -
v_gene: TRBV9
d_gene: TRBD2
CDR3aa: CASSVGTSDQETQYF
CDR3nt: TGTGCCAGCAGCGTAGGGACTAGCGACCAAGAGACCCAGTACTTC

j_gene: TRBJ2-2
abundance: few
v_gene: TRBV4-3
d_gene: -
CDR3aa: CASSQDTRIRSGELFF
CDR3nt: TGCGCCAGCAGCCAAGACACTAGAATTCGGTCCGGGGAGCTGTTTTTT

j_gene: TRBJ1-4
abundance: -
v_gene: TRBV6-1
d_gene: -
CDR3aa: CASSRAEEKLFF
CDR3nt: TGTGCCAGCAGCAGGGCGGAGGAAAAACTGTTTTTT

j_gene: TRBJ2-3
abundance: once
v_gene: TRBV19
d_gene: -
CDR3aa: CASSIAGRSTDTQYF
CDR3nt: TGTGCCAGTAGTATAGCCGGCAGGAGCACAGATACGCAGTATTTT

j_gene: TRBJ2-2
abundance: -
v_gene: TRBV18
d_gene: -
CDR3aa: CASSPPFGTGELFF
CDR3nt: TGTGCCAGCTCACCACCTTTCGGCACCGGGGAGCTGTTTTTT

j_gene: TRBJ1-4
abundance: -
v_gene: TRBV27
d_gene: -
CDR3aa: CASSGRRDNEKLFF
CDR3nt: TGTGCCAGCAGTGGCAGACGGGATAATGAAAAACTGTTTTTT

j_gene: TRBJ1-2
abundance: -
v_gene: TRBV6-6
d_gene: -
CDR3aa: CASRTATNYGYPF
CDR3nt: TGTGCCAGCAGGACAGCAACTAACTATGGCTACCCCTTC

j_gene: TRBJ2-3
abundance: -
v_gene: TRBV2
d_gene: TRBD1
CDR3aa: CASSDTGDTDTQYF
CDR3nt: TGTGCCAGCAGTGATACAGGGGACACAGATACGCAGTATTTT

j_gene: TRBJ1-2
abundance: -
v_gene: TRBV5-4
d_gene: TRBD1
CDR3aa: CASSTTTGNYGYTF
CDR3nt: TGTGCCAGCAGTACTACGACAGGGAACTATGGCTACACCTTC

j_gene: TRBJ2-1
abundance: -
v_gene: TRBV7-7
d_gene: -
CDR3aa: CASSLAESGDNEQFF
CDR3nt: TGTGCTAGCAGCTTAGCGGAATCCGGGGACAATGAGCAGTTCTTC

j_gene: TRBJ1-2
abundance: -
v_gene: TRBV9
d_gene: TRBD1
CDR3aa: CASSPRMTGPNYGYTF
CDR3nt: TGTGCCAGCAGCCCAAGGATGACAGGGCCGAACTATGGCTACACCTTC

j_gene: TRBJ2-2
abundance: few
v_gene: TRBV11-2
d_gene: -
CDR3aa: CASSLEWGPGELFF
CDR3nt: TGTGCCAGCAGCTTAGAGTGGGGCCCCGGGGAGCTGTTTTTT

j_gene: TRBJ2-3
abundance: -
v_gene: TRBV6-1
d_gene: -
CDR3aa: CASSEFDGGLGTDTQYF
CDR3nt: TGTGCCAGCAGTGAATTTGACGGCGGCCTGGGCACAGATACGCAGTATTTT

j_gene: TRBJ2-7
abundance: -
v_gene: TRBV13
d_gene: -
CDR3aa: CASSFGTQSHEQYF
CDR3nt: TGTGCCAGCAGCTTCGGGACTCAGAGCCACGAGCAGTACTTC

j_gene: TRBJ1-3
abundance: -
v_gene: TRBV19
d_gene: -
CDR3aa: CASNPDRAGNTIYF
CDR3nt: TGTGCCAGTAACCCGGACAGAGCTGGAAACACCATATATTTT

j_gene: TRBJ2-7
abundance: -
v_gene: TRBV7-6
d_gene: TRBD1
CDR3aa: CANTLGGTGTYEQYF
CDR3nt: TGTGCCAACACCTTAGGAGGGACAGGGACATACGAGCAGTACTTC

j_gene: TRBJ2-7
abundance: -
v_gene: TRBV7-2
d_gene: -
CDR3aa: CASSLRGLSSYEQYF
CDR3nt: TGTGCCAGCAGCCTCCGGGGTCTCAGCTCCTACGAGCAGTACTTC

j_gene: TRBJ2-7
abundance: few
v_gene: TRBV4-1
d_gene: TRBD2
CDR3aa: CASSRGTSGSYEQYF
CDR3nt: TGCGCCAGCAGCCGTGGCACTAGCGGGAGCTACGAGCAGTACTTC

j_gene: TRBJ2-7
abundance: -
v_gene: TRBV30
d_gene: -
CDR3aa: CAWSVDLSSYEQYF
CDR3nt: TGTGCCTGGAGTGTTGACTTGAGCTCCTACGAGCAGTACTTC

j_gene: TRBJ1-1
abundance: -
v_gene: TRBV29-1
d_gene: TRBD1
CDR3aa: CSVKSTGDAFF
CDR3nt: TGCAGCGTGAAATCGACAGGGGATGCTTTCTTT

j_gene: TRBJ1-2
abundance: -
v_gene: TRBV11-1
d_gene: TRBD1
CDR3aa: CASSSDRANGYTF
CDR3nt: TGTGCCAGCAGCTCCGACAGGGCCAATGGCTACACCTTC